A selection of T cell receptor beta chains follows, all from one sample in a study of blood T cells in healthy people across ages. Each CDR3 protein is one row after TCRdb ran MiXCR on the 5' RACE reads. The table shows approximately 1,000,000 distinct CDR3 sequences, with over 35% occurring only once. The specimen sequenced was blood. The receptors derive from a woman aged 55-75 years in good health. The CDR3 runs from the conserved cysteine through the conserved F or W. A D gene is named only where the DNA matches it firmly. The size of a clone is reported for some rows only, either as once, few or many, or as a class for expanded clones.

J gene,V gene,clone size,D gene,CDR3 protein,CDR3 DNA
TRBJ2-7,TRBV2,-,-,CASRRGVLGDYEQYF,TGTGCCAGCAGGAGAGGGGTTCTGGGCGACTACGAGCAGTACTTC
TRBJ2-5,TRBV4-1,many,TRBD2,CASSQGTSGGYQETQYF,TGCGCCAGCAGCCAAGGGACTAGCGGGGGGTACCAAGAGACCCAGTACTTC
TRBJ2-7,TRBV20-1,few,TRBD2,CSARGLAGSPYEQYF,TGCAGTGCTAGAGGACTAGCGGGAAGTCCCTACGAGCAGTACTTC
TRBJ1-1,TRBV6-5,-,TRBD1,CASKGTGLTEAFF,TGTGCCAGCAAAGGGACAGGACTAACTGAAGCTTTCTTT
TRBJ2-4,TRBV11-2,many,-,CASSPEVSVLSIQYF,TGTGCCAGCAGCCCAGAGGTCTCAGTCCTTAGCATTCAGTACTTC
TRBJ2-7,TRBV20-1,-,-,CSAFLLAEAVSYEQYF,TGCAGTGCTTTCTTGTTAGCGGAGGCGGTCTCCTACGAGCAGTACTTC
TRBJ1-1,TRBV9,-,-,CASSPGRAGTEAFF,TGTGCCAGCAGCCCCGGGCGGGCGGGCACTGAAGCTTTCTTT
TRBJ2-1,TRBV4-2,-,TRBD2,CASSQDWMGTSGYNEQFF,TGTGCCAGCAGCCAAGATTGGATGGGGACTAGCGGGTACAATGAGCAGTTCTTC
TRBJ2-1,TRBV10-3,few,-,CAIRSDVEQFF,TGTGCCATCAGAAGCGATGTTGAGCAGTTCTTC
TRBJ2-1,TRBV7-9,few,TRBD2,CASSPGLAGGHYNEQFF,TGTGCCAGCAGCCCCGGACTAGCGGGAGGGCATTACAATGAGCAGTTCTTC